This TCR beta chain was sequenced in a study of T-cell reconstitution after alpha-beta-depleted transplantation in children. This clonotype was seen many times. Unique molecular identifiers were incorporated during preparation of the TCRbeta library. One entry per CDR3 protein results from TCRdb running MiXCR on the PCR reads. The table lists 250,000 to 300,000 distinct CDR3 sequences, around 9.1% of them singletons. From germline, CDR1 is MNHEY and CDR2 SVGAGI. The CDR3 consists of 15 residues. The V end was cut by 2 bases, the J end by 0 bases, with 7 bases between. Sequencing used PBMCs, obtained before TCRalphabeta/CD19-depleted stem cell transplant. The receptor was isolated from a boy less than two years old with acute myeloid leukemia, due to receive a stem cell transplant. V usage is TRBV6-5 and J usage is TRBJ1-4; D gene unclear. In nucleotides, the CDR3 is TGTGCCAGCAGTTACCGGGCGGCAACTAATGAAAAACTGTTTTTT. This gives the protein CASSYRAATNEKLFF.